This record covers a single T cell receptor (beta chain). This sample is drawn from a study of CD8 T cells in ankylosing spondylitis. The V end lost 0 bases, the J end lost 2 bases, and 17 bases lay between the germline ends. The CDR3 length is 18 residues. Germline CDR1 SGHRS, CDR2 YFSETQ. TCRdb re-called the 5' RACE reads with MiXCR, one entry per CDR3 protein. The table has fewer than 200,000 distinct CDR3 sequences, 15% to 20% seen once. The specimen was blood, either unsorted or a sorted T cell fraction (not recorded which). The V and J genes are TRBV5-1 and TRBJ1-4; the D is unclear. The origin of this receptor is a male donor aged 5-30 years with ankylosing spondylitis or in good health (not recorded which). The DNA for the CDR3 is TGCGCCAGCAGCTTGGCCCCGACTGGCCTGGGGACTAATGAAAAACTGTTTTTT. Protein: CASSLAPTGLGTNEKLFF.